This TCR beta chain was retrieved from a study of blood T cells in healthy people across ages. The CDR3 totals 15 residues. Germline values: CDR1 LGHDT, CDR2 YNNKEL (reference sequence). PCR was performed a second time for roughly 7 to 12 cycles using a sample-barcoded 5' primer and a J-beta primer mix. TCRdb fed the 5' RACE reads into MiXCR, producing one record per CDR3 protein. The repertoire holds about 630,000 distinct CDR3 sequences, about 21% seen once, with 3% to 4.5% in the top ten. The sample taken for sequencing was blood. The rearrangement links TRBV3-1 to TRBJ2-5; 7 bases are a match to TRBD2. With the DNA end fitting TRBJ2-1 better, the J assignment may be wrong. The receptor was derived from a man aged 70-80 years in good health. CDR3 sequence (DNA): TGTGCCAGCAGCCCTAACCCCAGCGGGAACTATGAGCAGTTCTTC. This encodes CASSPNPSGNYEQFF.